The 9 T cell receptor beta chains below were found in one sample sequenced in a study of CD8+CD57+ T cells in acquired aplastic anemia. Genomic DNA, serving as template, underwent TCR beta VDJ and CDR3 profiling. MiXCR was run by TCRdb on the reads, yielding one entry per CDR3 protein. The data contain about 40,000 distinct CDR3 sequences, about 65% of them singletons. Sequencing was done on a sample of sorted CD4+, CD8+, or CD8+CD57+ T cells (not recorded which) from PBMCs. Receptors were obtained from a human donor in good health, serving as a control.

This clonotype was seen repeatedly, ten times or more. The chain is built from TRBV6-2 or TRBV6-3 and TRBJ1-1, with 7 bases fitting TRBD1. Trimming removed 4 bases from V and 0 bases from J; junction bases left unmatched: 11. CDR1 MNHEY and CDR2 SVGEGT come from the germline V gene. CDR3 length: 17 residues. This CDR3 reads CASSSYGTVEMNTEAFF. As DNA, the CDR3 is TGTGCCAGCAGTTCCTACGGGACAGTTGAGATGAACACTGAAGCTTTCTTT.

V usage is TRBV11-1 and J usage is TRBJ1-2, with 7 bases matching TRBD1. The CDR3 extends over 13 amino acids. Trimming cost V 3 bases and J 5 bases; bases outside gene matches: 3. Germline values: CDR1 SGHAT, CDR2 FQDESV (reference sequence). CDR3 sequence (DNA): TGTGCCAGCAGCTTGGGACAGATATATGGCTACACCTTC. Amino acids: CASSLGQIYGYTF.

The chain joins TRBV20-1 to TRBJ2-1; 11 nucleotides line up with TRBD2. This CDR3 contains 14 residues. Trimming removed 3 bases from V and 7 bases from J; junction bases left unmatched: 5. Per germline, CDR1 DFQATT and CDR2 SNEGSKA (reference sequence). CDR3 nucleotides: TGCAGTGCTAGCACTAGCGGGGGAGGTAATGAGCAGTTCTTC. Its translation is CSASTSGGGNEQFF.

The genes are TRBV7-8 and TRBJ2-7, with D unclear. From germline, CDR1 is SGHVS and CDR2 FQNEAQ. The CDR3 sequence is 14 residues long. Trimming took 1 base from V and 2 from J, leaving 9 bases between them. The CDR3 protein is CASSLGPTAYEQYF. CDR3 sequence (DNA): TGTGCCAGCAGCTTAGGACCGACGGCCTACGAGCAGTACTTC.

The gene calls are TRBV28 and TRBJ1-4, with unresolved D. V was trimmed by 6 bases and J by 1 base, leaving 12 bases between them. Germline V lookup: CDR1 MDHEN, CDR2 SYDVKM. The CDR3 runs to 15 residues. As DNA, the CDR3 is TGTGCCAGCAGGCGCCAACAGTTAACTAATGAAAAACTGTTTTTT. Translating it yields CASRRQQLTNEKLFF. Full variable domain (outside the CDR3, taken from reference TRBV28 and TRBJ1-4): DVKVTQSSRYLVKRTGEKVFLECVQDMDHENMFWYRQDPGLGLRLIYFSYDVKMKEKGDIPEGYSVSREKKERFSLILESASTNQTSMYLCASRRQQLTNEKLFFGSGTQLSVL.

The chain employs TRBV27 and TRBJ1-5; maybe TRBD1 (6 bases). CDR1 MNHEY and CDR2 SMNVEV come from the germline V gene (reference sequence). The CDR3 runs 16 residues. V was trimmed by 6 bases and J by 2 bases, leaving 17 bases between them. CDR3 sequence reads: CASSLYGQIGNQPQHF. CDR3 bases: TGTGCCAGCAGCTTGTATGGACAGATTGGCAATCAGCCCCAGCATTTT.

This clonotype was counted only a few times. The rearrangement joins TRBV4-1 to TRBJ1-1; TRBD1 matches at 8 bases. CDR3 size: 14 residues. Trimming took 4 bases from V and 3 from J; bases not matched to a gene: 4. The germline V gene has CDR1 MGHRA and CDR2 YSYEKL. The CDR3 DNA reads TGCGCCAGCAGCCGCGGACAGGGTGACACTGAAGCTTTCTTT. Translating gives CASSRGQGDTEAFF.

The chain joins TRBV20-1 to TRBJ2-1; D possibly corresponds to TRBD2 (7 bases). V gave up 0 bases and J gave up 10 bases, with 16 bases separating them. CDR1 is DFQATT and CDR2 is SNEGSKA in the germline V gene (reference sequence). The CDR3 loop spans 14 amino acids. CDR3 nucleotides: TGCAGTGCTAGAGATGGTTCGGGGGGCCGAGAGCAGTTCTTC. It translates to CSARDGSGGREQFF.

The CDR3 nucleotides read TGTGCCAGCAGCGTAGAAGGCGGTACCTACGAGCAGTACTTC. Its translation is CASSVEGGTYEQYF. V is TRBV9 and J is TRBJ2-7; D remains ambiguous. The CDR3 contains 14 residues. The V gene lost 0 bases and the J gene lost 2 bases, with 9 bases spanning the gap. Germline V gene sequence: CDR1 SGDLS, CDR2 YYNGEE.